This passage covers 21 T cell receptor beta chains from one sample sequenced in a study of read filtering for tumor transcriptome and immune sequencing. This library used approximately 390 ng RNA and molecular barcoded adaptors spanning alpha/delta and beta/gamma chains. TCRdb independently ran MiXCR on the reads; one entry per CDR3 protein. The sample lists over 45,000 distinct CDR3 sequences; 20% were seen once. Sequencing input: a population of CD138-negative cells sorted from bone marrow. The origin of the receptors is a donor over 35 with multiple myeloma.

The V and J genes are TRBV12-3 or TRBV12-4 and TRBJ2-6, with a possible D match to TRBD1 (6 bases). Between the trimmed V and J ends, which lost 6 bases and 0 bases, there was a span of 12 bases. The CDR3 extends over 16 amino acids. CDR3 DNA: TGTGCCAGCAGCGAAGGACAGAACTCTGGGGCCAACGTCCTGACTTTC. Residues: CASSEGQNSGANVLTF.

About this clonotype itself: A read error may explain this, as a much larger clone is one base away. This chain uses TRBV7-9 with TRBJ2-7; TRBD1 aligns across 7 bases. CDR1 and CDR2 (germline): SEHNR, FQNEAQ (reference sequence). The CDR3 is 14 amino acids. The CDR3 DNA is TGTGCCAGCAGCTCAGGGGACAGCTCCTACGAGCGGTACTTC. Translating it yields CASSSGDSSYERYF.

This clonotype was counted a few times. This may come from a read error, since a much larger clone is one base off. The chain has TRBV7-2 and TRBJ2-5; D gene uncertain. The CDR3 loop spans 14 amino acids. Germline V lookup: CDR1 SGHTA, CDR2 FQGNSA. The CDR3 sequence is CASSLDGSQETQHF. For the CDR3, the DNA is TGTGCCAGCAGCTTAGATGGAAGCCAAGAGACCCAGCACTTC.

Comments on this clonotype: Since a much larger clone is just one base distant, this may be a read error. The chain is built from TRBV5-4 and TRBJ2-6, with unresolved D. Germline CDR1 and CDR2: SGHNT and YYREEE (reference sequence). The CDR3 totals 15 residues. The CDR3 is CASGFLVLGANVLTF. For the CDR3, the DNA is TGTGCCAGCGGCTTTCTGGTTCTTGGGGCCAACGTCCTGACTTTC.

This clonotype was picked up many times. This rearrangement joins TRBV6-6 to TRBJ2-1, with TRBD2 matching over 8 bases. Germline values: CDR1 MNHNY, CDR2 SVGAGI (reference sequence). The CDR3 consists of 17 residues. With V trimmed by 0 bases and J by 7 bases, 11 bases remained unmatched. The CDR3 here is CASSYSPGGPGGNEQFF. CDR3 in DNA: TGTGCCAGCAGTTACTCTCCGGGAGGGCCTGGTGGGAATGAGCAGTTCTTC.

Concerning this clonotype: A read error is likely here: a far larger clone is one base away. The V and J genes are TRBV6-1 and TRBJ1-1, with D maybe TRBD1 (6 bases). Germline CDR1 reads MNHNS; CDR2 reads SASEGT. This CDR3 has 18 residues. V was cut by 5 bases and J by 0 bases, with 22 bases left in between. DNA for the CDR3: TGTGCCAGCAGTTATAGGGGGACACAGGGAAAGTTGAACACTGAAGCTTTCTTT. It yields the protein CASSYRGTQGKLNTEAFF.

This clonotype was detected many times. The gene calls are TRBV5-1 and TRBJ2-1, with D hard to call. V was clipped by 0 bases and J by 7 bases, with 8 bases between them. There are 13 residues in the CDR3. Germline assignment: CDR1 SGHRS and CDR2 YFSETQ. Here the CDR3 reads CASSLALFNEQFF. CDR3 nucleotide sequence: TGCGCCAGCAGCTTGGCCCTCTTTAATGAGCAGTTCTTC.

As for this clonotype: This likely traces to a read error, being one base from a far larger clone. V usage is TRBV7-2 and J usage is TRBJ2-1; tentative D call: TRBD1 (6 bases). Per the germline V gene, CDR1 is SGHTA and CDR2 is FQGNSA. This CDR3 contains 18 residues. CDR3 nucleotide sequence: TGTGCCAGCAGCTTCTGGGGGCGGGCCGCTACGTCTTACAATGAGCAGCTCTTC. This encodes CASSFWGRAATSYNEQLF.

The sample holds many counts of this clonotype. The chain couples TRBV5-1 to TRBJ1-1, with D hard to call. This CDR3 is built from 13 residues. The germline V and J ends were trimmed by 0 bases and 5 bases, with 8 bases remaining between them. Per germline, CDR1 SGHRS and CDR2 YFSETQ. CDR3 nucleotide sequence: TGCGCCAGCAGCTTGGCCACGATGACTGAAGCTTTCTTT. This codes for CASSLATMTEAFF.

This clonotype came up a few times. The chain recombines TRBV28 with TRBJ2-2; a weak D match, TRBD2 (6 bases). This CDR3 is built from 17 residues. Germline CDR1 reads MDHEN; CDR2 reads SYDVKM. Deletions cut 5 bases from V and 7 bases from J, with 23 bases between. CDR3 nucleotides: TGTGCCAGCAGTACCTCCATCCCCACTCGGGAGCACGGGGAGCTGTTTTTT. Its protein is CASSTSIPTREHGELFF.

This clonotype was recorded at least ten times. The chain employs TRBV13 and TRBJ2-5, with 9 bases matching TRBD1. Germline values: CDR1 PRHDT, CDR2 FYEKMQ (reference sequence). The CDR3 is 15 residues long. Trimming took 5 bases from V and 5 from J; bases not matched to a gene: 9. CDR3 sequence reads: CASSTRQGDLETQYF. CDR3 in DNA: TGTGCCAGCAGCACCCGACAGGGGGATTTGGAGACCCAGTACTTC.

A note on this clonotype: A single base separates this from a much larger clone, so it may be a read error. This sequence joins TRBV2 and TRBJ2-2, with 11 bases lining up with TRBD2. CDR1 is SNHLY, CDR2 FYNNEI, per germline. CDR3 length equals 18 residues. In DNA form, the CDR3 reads TGTGCCAGCAGTCAACTAGCGGGAGTCCTTACGAACGCCGGGGAGCTGTTTTTT. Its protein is CASSQLAGVLTNAGELFF.

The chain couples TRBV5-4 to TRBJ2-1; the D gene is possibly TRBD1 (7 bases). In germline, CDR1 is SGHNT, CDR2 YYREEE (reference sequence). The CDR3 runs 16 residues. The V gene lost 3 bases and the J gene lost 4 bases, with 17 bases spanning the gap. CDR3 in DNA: TGTGCCAGCAGCTCGGAGGGCCAGGGGGTATACAATGAGCAGTTCTTC. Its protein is CASSSEGQGVYNEQFF.

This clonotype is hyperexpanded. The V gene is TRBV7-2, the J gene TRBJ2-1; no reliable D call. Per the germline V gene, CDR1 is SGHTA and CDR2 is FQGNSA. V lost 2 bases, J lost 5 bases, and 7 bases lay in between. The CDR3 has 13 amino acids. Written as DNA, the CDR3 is TGTGCCAGCAGCTTACCTCCCCACAATGAGCAGTTCTTC. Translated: CASSLPPHNEQFF.

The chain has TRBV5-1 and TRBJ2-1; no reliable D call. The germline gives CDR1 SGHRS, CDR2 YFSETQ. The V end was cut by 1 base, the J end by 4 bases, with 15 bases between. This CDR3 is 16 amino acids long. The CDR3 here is CASSLKGIGPYNEQFF. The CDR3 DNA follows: TGCGCCAGCAGCTTGAAGGGTATCGGGCCATACAATGAGCAGTTCTTC.

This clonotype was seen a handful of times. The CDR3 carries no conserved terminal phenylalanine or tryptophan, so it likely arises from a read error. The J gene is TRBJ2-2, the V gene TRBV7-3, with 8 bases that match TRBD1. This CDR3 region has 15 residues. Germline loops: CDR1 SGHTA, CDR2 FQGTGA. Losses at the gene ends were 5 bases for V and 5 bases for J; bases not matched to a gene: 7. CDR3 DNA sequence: TGTGCCAGCAGCCCATCGACAGGGGCGACCGGGGAGCTGTTTCTT. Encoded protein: CASSPSTGATGELFL.

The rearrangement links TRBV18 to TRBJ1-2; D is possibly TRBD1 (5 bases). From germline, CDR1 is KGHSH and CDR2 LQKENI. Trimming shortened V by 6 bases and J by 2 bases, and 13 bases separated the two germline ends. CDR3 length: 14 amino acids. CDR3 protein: CASSAADRNYGYTF. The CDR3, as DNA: TGTGCCAGCTCGGCCGCCGACAGAAACTATGGCTACACCTTC.

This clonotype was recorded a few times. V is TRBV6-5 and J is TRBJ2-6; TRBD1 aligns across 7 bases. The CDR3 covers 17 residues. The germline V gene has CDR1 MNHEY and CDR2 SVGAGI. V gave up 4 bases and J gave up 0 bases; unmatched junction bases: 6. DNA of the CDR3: TGTGCCAGCAGTTCGGGGACAGTCCCCTCTGGGGCCAACGTCCTGACTTTC. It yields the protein CASSSGTVPSGANVLTF.

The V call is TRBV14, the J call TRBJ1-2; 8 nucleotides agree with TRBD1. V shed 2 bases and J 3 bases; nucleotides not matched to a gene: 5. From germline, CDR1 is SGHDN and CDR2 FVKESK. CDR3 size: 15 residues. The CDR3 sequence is CASSQMGQADYGYTF. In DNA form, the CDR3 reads TGTGCCAGCAGCCAAATGGGACAGGCGGACTATGGCTACACCTTC.

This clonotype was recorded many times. The CDR3 protein is CASSPGLAGETQYF. The DNA of the CDR3 is TGTGCCAGCAGCCCGGGACTAGCGGGAGAGACCCAGTACTTC. The chain joins TRBV7-9 to TRBJ2-5; TRBD2 matches 12 bases. Germline V gives CDR1 SEHNR, CDR2 FQNEAQ (reference sequence). CDR3 length: 14 residues. After removal of 5 bases from V and 4 bases from J, the junction contained 2 bases not matched to a gene.

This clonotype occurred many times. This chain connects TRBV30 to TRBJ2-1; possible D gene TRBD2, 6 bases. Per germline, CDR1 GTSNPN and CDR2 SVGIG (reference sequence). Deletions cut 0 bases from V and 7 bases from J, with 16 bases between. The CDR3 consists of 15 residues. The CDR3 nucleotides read TGTGCCTGGAGTGTCTGGCGGGGAAGTCGGAATGAGCAGTTCTTC. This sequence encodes CAWSVWRGSRNEQFF.